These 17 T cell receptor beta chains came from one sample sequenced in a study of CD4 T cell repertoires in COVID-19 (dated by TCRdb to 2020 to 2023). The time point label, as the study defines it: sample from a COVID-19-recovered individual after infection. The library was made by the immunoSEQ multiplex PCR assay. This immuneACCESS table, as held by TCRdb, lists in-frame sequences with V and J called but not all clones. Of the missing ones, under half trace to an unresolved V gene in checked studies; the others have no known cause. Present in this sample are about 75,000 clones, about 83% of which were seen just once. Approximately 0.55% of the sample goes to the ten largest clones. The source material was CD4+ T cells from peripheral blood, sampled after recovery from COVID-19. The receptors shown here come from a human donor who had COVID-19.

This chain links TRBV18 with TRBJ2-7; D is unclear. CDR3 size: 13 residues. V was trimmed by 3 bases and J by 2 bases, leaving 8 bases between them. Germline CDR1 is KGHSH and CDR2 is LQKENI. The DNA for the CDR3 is TGTGCCAGCTCACCCCCCCATACCTACGAGCAGTACTTC. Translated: CASSPPHTYEQYF.

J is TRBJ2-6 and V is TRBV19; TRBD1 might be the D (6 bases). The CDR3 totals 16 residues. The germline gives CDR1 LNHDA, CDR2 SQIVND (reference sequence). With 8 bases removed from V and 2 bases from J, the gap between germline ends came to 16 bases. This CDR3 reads CASAASGAAGANVLTF. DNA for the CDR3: TGTGCCAGTGCCGCTTCAGGGGCCGCTGGGGCCAACGTCCTGACTTTC.

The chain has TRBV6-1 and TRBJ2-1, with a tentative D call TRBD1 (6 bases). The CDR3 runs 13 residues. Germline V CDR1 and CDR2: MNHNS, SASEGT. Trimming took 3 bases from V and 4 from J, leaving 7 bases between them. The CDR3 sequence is CASSDRGYNEQFF. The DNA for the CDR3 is TGTGCCAGCAGTGACAGGGGTTACAATGAGCAGTTCTTC.

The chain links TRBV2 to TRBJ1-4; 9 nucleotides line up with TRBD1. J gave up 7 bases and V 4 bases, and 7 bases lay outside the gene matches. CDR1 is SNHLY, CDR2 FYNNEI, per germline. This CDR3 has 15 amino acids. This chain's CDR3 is CASSVQGARGEKLFF. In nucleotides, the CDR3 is TGTGCCAGCAGTGTACAGGGGGCGAGGGGTGAAAAACTGTTTTTT.

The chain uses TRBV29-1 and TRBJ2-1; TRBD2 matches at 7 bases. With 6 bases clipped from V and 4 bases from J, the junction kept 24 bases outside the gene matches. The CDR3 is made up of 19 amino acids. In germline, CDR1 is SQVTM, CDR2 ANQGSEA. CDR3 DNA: TGCAGCGTCCCGACTTCGAGGGGCGGGAGAGCGCTTTTTTACAATGAGCAGTTCTTC. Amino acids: CSVPTSRGGRALFYNEQFF.

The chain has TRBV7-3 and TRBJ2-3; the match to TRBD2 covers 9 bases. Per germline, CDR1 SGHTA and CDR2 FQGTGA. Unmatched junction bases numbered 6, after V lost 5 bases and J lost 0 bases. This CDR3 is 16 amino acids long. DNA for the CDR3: TGTGCCAGCAGCCTCGGGCTAGCGGGGAGCACAGATACGCAGTATTTT. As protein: CASSLGLAGSTDTQYF.

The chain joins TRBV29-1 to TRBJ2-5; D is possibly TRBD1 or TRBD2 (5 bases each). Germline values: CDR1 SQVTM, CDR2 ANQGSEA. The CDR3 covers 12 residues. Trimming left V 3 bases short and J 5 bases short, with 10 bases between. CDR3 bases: TGCAGCGTTGACCTATGGGGGGAGACCCAGTACTTC. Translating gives CSVDLWGETQYF.

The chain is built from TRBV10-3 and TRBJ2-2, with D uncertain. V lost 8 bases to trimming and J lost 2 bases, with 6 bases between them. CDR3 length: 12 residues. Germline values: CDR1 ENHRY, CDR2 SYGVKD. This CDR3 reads CAIGLNTGELFF. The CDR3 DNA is TGTGCCATCGGTCTAAACACCGGGGAGCTGTTTTTT.

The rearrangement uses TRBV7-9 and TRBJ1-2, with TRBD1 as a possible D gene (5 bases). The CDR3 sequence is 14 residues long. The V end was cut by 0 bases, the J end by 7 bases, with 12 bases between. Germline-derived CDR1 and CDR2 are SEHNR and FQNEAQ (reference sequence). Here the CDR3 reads CASSLARDLGGYTF. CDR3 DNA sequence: TGTGCCAGCAGCTTAGCCCGGGACTTAGGTGGCTACACCTTC. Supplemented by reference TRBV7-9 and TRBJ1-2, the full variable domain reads DTGVSQNPRHKITKRGQNVTFRCDPISEHNRLYWYRQTLGQGPEFLTYFQNEAQLEKSRLLSDRFSAERPKGSFSTLEIQRTEQGDSAMYLCASSLARDLGGYTFGSGTRLTVV.

Here the CDR3 reads CASSRRAEAFF. CDR3 coding DNA: TGTGCCAGCAGCCGGAGAGCTGAAGCTTTCTTT. This rearrangement joins TRBV28 to TRBJ1-1, with unresolved D. V was cut by 6 bases and J by 6 bases, with 8 bases left in between. Germline assignment: CDR1 MDHEN and CDR2 SYDVKM. This CDR3 comprises 11 residues.

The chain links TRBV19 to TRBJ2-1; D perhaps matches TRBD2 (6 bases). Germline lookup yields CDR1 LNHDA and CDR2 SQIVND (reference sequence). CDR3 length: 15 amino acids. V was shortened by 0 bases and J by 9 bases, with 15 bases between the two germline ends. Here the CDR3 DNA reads TGTGCCAGTAGTATAGAGGCTAGCGTACTGGCTGAGCAGTTCTTC. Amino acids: CASSIEASVLAEQFF.

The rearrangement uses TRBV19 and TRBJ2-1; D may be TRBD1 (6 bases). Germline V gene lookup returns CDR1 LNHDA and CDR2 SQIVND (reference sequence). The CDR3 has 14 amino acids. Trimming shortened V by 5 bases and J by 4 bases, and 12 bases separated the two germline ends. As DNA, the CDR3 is TGTGCCAGTAGTTCCACCACAGGGTACAATGAGCAGTTCTTC. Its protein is CASSSTTGYNEQFF.

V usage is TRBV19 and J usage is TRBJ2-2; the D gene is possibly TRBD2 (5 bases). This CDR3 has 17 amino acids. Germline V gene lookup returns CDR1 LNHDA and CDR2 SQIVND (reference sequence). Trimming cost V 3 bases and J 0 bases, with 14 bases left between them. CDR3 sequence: CASSIFYSETNTGELFF. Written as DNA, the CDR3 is TGTGCCAGTAGTATTTTCTATAGCGAGACGAACACCGGGGAGCTGTTTTTT. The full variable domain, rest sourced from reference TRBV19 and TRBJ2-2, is DGGITQSPKYLFRKEGQNVTLSCEQNLNHDAMYWYRQDPGQGLRLIYYSQIVNDFQKGDIAEGYSVSREKKESFPLTVTSAQKNPTAFYLCASSIFYSETNTGELFFGEGSRLTVL.

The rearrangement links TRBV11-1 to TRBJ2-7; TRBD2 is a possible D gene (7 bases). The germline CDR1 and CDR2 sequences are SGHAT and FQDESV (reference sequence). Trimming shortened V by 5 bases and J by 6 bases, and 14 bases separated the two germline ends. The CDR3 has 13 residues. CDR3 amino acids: CASSRGGDSEQYF. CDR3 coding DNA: TGTGCCAGCAGCAGGGGGGGGGATTCCGAGCAGTACTTC.

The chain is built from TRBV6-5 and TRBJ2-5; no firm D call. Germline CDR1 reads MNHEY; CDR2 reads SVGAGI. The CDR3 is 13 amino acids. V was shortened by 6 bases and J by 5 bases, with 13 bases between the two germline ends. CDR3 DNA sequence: TGTGCCAGCAGACGCACCCTGGGTGAGACCCAGTACTTC. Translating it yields CASRRTLGETQYF.

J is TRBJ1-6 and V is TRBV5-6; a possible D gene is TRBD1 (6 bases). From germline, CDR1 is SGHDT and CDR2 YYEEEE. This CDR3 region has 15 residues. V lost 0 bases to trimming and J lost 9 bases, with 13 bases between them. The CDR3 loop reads CASSLGGLGGSPLHF. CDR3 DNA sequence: TGTGCCAGCAGCTTGGGGGGGCTGGGAGGTTCACCCCTCCACTTT.

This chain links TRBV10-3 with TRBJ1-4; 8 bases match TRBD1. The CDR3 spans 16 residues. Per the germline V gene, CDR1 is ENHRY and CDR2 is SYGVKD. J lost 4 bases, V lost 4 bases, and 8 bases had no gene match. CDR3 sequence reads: CAISASLQGVNEKLFF. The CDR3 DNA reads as TGTGCCATCAGTGCCTCCTTACAGGGGGTTAATGAAAAACTGTTTTTT.